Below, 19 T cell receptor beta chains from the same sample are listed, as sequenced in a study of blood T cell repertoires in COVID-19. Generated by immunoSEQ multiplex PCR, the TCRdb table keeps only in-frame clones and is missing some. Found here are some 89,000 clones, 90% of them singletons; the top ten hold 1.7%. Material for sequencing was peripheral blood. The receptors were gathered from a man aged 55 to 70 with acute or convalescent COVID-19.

The CDR3 bases are TGTGCCAGCAGCTCGGACAGGTCCGAGCAGTTCTTC. This codes for CASSSDRSEQFF. J is TRBJ2-1 and V is TRBV5-5, with TRBD1 identical over 7 bases. Germline trimming cut 3 bases from V and 10 bases from J; bases unmatched to any gene: 4. There are 12 residues in the CDR3. Per the germline V gene, CDR1 is SGHKS and CDR2 is YYEKEE (reference sequence).

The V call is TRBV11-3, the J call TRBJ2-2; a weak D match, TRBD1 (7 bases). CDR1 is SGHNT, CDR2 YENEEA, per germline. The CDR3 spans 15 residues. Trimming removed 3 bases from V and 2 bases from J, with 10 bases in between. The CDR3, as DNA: TGTGCCAGCAGCTTCAGGGGGGAAAACACCGGGGAGCTGTTTTTT. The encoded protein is CASSFRGENTGELFF.

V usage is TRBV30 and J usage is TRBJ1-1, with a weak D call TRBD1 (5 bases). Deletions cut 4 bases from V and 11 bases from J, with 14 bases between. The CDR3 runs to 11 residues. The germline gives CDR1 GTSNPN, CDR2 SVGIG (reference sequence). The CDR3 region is CAWTSRVRAFF. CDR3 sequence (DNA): TGTGCCTGGACCTCCAGGGTGAGGGCTTTCTTT.

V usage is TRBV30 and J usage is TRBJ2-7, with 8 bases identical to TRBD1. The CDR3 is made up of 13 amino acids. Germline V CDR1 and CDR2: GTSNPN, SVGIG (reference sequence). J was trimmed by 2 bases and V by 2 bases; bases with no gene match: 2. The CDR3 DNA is TGTGCCTGGAGTCCGGGACAGGCCTACGAGCAGTACTTC. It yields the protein CAWSPGQAYEQYF.

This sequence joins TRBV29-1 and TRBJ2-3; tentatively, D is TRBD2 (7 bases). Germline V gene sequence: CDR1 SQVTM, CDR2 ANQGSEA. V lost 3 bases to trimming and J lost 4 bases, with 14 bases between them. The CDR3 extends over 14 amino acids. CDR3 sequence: CSVDLAGASDTQYF. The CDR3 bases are TGCAGCGTTGATTTGGCGGGGGCATCAGATACGCAGTATTTT.

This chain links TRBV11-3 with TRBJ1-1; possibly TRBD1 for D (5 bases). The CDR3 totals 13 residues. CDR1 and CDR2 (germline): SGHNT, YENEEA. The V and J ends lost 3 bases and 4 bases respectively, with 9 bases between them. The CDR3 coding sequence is TGTGCCAGCAGCTTCAGGGAGGGCACTGAAGCTTTCTTT. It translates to CASSFREGTEAFF.

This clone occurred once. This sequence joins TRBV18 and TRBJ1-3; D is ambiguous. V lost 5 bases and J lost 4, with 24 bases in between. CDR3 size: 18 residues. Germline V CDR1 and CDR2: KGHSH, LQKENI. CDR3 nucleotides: TGTGCCAGCTCAACCGGAGGGCCGGGATCCAGGCTCGGAAACACCATATATTTT. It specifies CASSTGGPGSRLGNTIYF.

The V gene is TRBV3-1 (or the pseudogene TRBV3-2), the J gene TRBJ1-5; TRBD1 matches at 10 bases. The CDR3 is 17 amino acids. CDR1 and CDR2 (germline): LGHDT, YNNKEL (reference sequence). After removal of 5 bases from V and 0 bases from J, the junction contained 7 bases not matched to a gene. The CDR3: CASSATGGPYSNQPQHF. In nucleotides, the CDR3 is TGTGCCAGCAGCGCGACAGGGGGCCCCTATAGCAATCAGCCCCAGCATTTT.

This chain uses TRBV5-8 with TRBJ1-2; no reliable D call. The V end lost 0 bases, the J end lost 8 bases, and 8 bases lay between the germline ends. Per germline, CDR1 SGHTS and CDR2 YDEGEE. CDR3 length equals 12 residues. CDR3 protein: CASSLEPWGYTF. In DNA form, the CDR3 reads TGTGCCAGCAGCTTGGAGCCGTGGGGCTACACCTTC. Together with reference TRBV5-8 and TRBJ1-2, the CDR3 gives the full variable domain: EAGVTQSPTHLIKTRGQQATLRCSPISGHTSVYWYQQALGLGLQFLLWYDEGEERNRGNFPPRFSGRQFPNYSSELNVNALELEDSALYLCASSLEPWGYTFGSGTRLTVV.

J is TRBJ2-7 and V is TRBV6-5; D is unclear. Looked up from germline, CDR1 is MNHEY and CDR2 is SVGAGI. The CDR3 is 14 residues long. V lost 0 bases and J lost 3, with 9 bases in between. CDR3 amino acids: CASSYSAGSYEQYF. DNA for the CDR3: TGTGCCAGCAGTTACTCCGCCGGTAGCTACGAGCAGTACTTC.

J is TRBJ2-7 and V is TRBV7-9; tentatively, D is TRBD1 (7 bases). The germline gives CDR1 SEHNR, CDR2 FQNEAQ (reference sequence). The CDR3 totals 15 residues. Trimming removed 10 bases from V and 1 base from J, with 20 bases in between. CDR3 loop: CATTFWPGGSYEQYF. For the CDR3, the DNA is TGTGCCACCACCTTCTGGCCAGGGGGGTCCTACGAGCAGTACTTC.

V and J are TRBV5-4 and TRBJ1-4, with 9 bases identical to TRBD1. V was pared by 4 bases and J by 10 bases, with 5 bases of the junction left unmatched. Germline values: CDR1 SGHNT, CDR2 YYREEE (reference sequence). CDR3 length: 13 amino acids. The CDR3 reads CASSVGQGAKLFF. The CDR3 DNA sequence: TGTGCCAGCAGCGTGGGACAGGGAGCAAAACTGTTTTTT. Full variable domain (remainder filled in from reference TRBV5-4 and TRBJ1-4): ETGVTQSPTHLIKTRGQQVTLRCSSQSGHNTVSWYQQALGQGPQFIFQYYREEENGRGNFPPRFSGLQFPNYSSELNVNALELDDSALYLCASSVGQGAKLFFGSGTQLSVL.

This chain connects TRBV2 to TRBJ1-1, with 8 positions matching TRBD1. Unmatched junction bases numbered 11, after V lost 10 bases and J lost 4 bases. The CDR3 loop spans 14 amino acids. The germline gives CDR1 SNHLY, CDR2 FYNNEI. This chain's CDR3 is CATGATGGITEAFF. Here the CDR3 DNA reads TGTGCCACGGGGGCCACAGGGGGGATCACTGAAGCTTTCTTT.

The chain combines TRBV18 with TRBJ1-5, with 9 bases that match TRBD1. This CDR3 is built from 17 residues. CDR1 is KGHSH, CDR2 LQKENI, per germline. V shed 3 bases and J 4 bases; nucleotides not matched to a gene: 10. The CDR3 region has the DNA TGTGCCAGCTCACCCTTACAGGGGGCGCAGGGAAATCAGCCCCAGCATTTT. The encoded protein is CASSPLQGAQGNQPQHF.

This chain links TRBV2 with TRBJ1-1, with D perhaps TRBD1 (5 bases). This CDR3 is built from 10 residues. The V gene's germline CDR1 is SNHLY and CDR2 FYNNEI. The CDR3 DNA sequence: TGTAGGAGGGGGAACACTGAAGCTTTCTTT. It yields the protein CRRGNTEAFF.

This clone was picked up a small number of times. The CDR3 loop is CAIRQAYNSPLHF. The CDR3, as DNA: TGTGCCATTAGACAAGCCTATAATTCACCCCTCCACTTT. The chain joins TRBV10-3 to TRBJ1-6; no clear D. The germline V gene has CDR1 ENHRY and CDR2 SYGVKD. Trimming left V 9 bases short and J 2 bases short, with 8 bases between. The CDR3 consists of 13 residues.

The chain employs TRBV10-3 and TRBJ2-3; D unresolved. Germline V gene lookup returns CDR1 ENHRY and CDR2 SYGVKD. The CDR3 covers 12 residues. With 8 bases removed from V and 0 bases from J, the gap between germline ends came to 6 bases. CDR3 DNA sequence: TGTGCCATCCTCGGTAGCACAGATACGCAGTATTTT. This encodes CAILGSTDTQYF.

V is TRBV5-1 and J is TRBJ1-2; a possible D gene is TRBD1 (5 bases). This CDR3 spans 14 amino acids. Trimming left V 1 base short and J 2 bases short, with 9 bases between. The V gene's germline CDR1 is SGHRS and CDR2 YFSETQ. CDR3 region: CASSLLGANYGYTF. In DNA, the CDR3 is TGCGCCAGCAGCTTGTTAGGGGCCAACTATGGCTACACCTTC.

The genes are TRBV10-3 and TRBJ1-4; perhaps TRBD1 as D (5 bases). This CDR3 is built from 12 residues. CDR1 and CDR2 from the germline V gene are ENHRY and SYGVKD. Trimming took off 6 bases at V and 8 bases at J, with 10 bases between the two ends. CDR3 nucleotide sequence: TGTGCCATCAGCGACAGTCGGGAAAAACTGTTTTTT. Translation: CAISDSREKLFF.